The 12 T cell receptor beta chains presented below share a single source sample, sequenced in a study of human T cells and chemical hapten exposure. The sample's time point: pre-sensitization, week 0. Treatment reported: therapeutic diphenylcyclopropenone sensitization with weekly scalp DPC. TCRdb called the RACE reads again in MiXCR, with one record for every CDR3 protein. The repertoire holds 250,000 or so distinct CDR3 sequences, with about 8.1% as singletons. The specimen was whole blood, collected in connection with sensitization to the hapten diphenylcyclopropenone (DPC). Receptor source: a woman between 40 and 55 years old with alopecia areata. Some clones in this sample may be carry-over from other donors' samples.

This clonotype has more than one count but fewer than ten. The rearrangement joins TRBV12-3 or TRBV12-4 to TRBJ2-2, with D possibly TRBD1 on 6 matching bases. Deletions cut 2 bases from V and 6 bases from J, with 13 bases between. The length of the CDR3 is 15 residues. This chain's CDR3 is CASSLLTGSPGELFF. The CDR3 DNA reads as TGTGCCAGCAGTTTACTTACAGGGAGTCCCGGGGAGCTGTTTTTT.

In its sample, this clonotype was seen many times. CDR3 nucleotides: TGTGCCAGCAGCCCTAGGACAGGGCTGTACGAGCAGTACTTC. As protein: CASSPRTGLYEQYF. This rearrangement joins TRBV27 to TRBJ2-7, with 8 bases that match TRBD1. The J segment lost 4 bases and the V segment lost 6 bases, leaving 8 bases of the junction unmatched. The CDR3 is 14 residues long. Germline V gene lookup returns CDR1 MNHEY and CDR2 SMNVEV (reference sequence).

This rearrangement joins TRBV19 to TRBJ2-5; perhaps TRBD2 as D (5 bases). Germline assignment: CDR1 LNHDA and CDR2 SQIVND (reference sequence). The CDR3 has 11 amino acids. V was trimmed by 8 bases and J by 3 bases, leaving 7 bases between them. The CDR3 nucleotides are TGTGCCAGTTCCGGGGAAGAGACCCAGTACTTC. Amino acid sequence: CASSGEETQYF.

This clonotype was seen a few times. The chain recombines TRBV4-3 with TRBJ1-4; D is uncertain. Germline loops: CDR1 LGHNA, CDR2 YSLEER. Trimming left V 1 base short and J 6 bases short, with 9 bases between. The CDR3 covers 14 residues. The chain's CDR3 is CASSQVSPHEKLFF. The CDR3 DNA sequence: TGCGCCAGCAGCCAAGTTAGCCCGCATGAAAAACTGTTTTTT.

The CDR3 nucleotides are TGTGCCAGCAGTGAAAGACAGCCCACAGATACGCAGTATTTT. Its protein product is CASSERQPTDTQYF. The V and J genes are TRBV6-1 and TRBJ2-3, with a weak D call TRBD1 (5 bases). The CDR3 has 14 residues. Germline loops: CDR1 MNHNS, CDR2 SASEGT. Trimming cost V 2 bases and J 2 bases, with 8 bases left between them.

This rearrangement joins TRBV7-9 to TRBJ2-3, with D possibly called TRBD1 or TRBD2 (5 bases each). V was shortened by 5 bases and J by 3 bases, with 21 bases between the two germline ends. The CDR3 sequence is 17 residues long. The germline V gene encodes CDR1 SEHNR and CDR2 FQNEAQ (reference sequence). The CDR3 here is CASSHRRRGALTDTQYF. CDR3 sequence (DNA): TGTGCCAGCAGCCACCGCCGACGGGGCGCGTTAACAGATACGCAGTATTTT.

This clonotype occurred a few times. V gene TRBV7-2 combines with J gene TRBJ2-3, with 8 positions matching TRBD2. Trimming cost V 0 bases and J 10 bases; bases outside gene matches: 12. The CDR3 is made up of 16 amino acids. Germline CDR1 is SGHTA and CDR2 is FQGNSA. The CDR3 here is CASSLAGTRIGMAQYF. The CDR3 nucleotides read TGTGCCAGCAGCTTAGCCGGGACTAGAATCGGTATGGCGCAGTATTTT.

This clonotype was found many times. The rearrangement uses TRBV6-1 and TRBJ2-4; D is unclear. Trimming stripped 3 bases from V and 0 bases from J, with 9 bases between. The CDR3 is made up of 15 amino acids. Per the germline V gene, CDR1 is MNHNS and CDR2 is SASEGT. In DNA form, the CDR3 reads TGTGCCAGCAGTGACTACCGAGAAGCCAAAAACATTCAGTACTTC. This sequence encodes CASSDYREAKNIQYF.

In this sample, this clonotype turned up a few times. The CDR3 is CATSRQRGVNYNEQFF. The CDR3 DNA reads as TGTGCCACCAGCAGACAAAGAGGCGTTAATTACAATGAGCAGTTCTTC. This chain links TRBV15 with TRBJ2-1; no clear D gene. The CDR3 totals 16 residues. Looked up from germline, CDR1 is LNHNV and CDR2 is YYDKDF (reference sequence). The V end was cut by 2 bases, the J end by 4 bases, with 15 bases between.

Many counts were recorded for this clonotype. The chain recombines TRBV20-1 with TRBJ2-1; D ambiguous. The CDR3 runs to 13 residues. Germline lookup yields CDR1 DFQATT and CDR2 SNEGSKA (reference sequence). Trimming pared 7 bases from V and 0 bases from J, leaving 10 bases between. The CDR3 reads CSVSSSSYNEQFF. The DNA for the CDR3 is TGCAGTGTCTCCTCGAGCTCCTACAATGAGCAGTTCTTC.

In its sample, this clonotype was seen a few times. The V gene is TRBV6-2 or TRBV6-3, the J gene TRBJ2-7, with TRBD2 identical over 12 bases. Germline CDR1 reads MNHEY; CDR2 reads SVGEGT. Trimming cost V 6 bases and J 3 bases; bases outside gene matches: 3. The CDR3 has 14 residues. CDR3 protein: CASSKTSGGYEQYF. The CDR3 coding sequence is TGTGCCAGCAGCAAGACTAGCGGGGGCTACGAGCAGTACTTC.

The chain is built from TRBV6-2 or TRBV6-3 and TRBJ2-1, with 14 bases lining up with TRBD2. This CDR3 has 18 residues. The germline V gene encodes CDR1 MNHEY and CDR2 SVGEGT. V shed 7 bases, J shed 2 bases, and the junction held 10 bases outside the gene matches. The CDR3 region has the DNA TGTGCCAGCACTTTCTCAGGACTAGCGGGGGGCCCCTACAATGAGCAGTTCTTC. This sequence encodes CASTFSGLAGGPYNEQFF.